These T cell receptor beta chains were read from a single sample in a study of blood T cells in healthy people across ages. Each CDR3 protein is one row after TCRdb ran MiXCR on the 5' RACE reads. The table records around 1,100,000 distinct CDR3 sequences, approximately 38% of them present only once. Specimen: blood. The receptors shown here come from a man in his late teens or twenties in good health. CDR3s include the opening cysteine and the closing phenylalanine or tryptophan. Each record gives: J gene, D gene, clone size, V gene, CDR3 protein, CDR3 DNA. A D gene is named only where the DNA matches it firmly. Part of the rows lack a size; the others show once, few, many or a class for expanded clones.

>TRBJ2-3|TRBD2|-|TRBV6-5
CASSYSQVAGASTDTQYF
TGTGCCAGCAGTTACTCCCAGGTAGCGGGGGCTAGCACAGATACGCAGTATTTT
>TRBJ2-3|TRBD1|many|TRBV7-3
CAGPGTGSTDTQYF
TGTGCCGGTCCCGGGACAGGTAGCACAGATACGCAGTATTTT
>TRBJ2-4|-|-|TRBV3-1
CATMLSGAKNIQYF
TGTGCCACCATGCTGTCTGGGGCCAAAAACATTCAGTACTTC
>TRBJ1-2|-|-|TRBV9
CASILWRERTNYGYTF
TGTGCCAGCATCCTCTGGAGGGAAAGAACTAACTATGGCTACACCTTC
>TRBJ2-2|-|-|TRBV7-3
CASSFARTLTGELFF
TGTGCCAGCAGCTTTGCCAGGACTCTCACCGGGGAGCTGTTTTTT
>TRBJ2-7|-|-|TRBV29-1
CSVEDLQWRYVYNEQYF
TGCAGCGTTGAAGATCTTCAGTGGCGATACGTCTACAATGAGCAGTACTTC
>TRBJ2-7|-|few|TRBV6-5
CASSYAAGDYEQYF
TGTGCCAGCAGTTACGCGGCTGGAGACTACGAGCAGTACTTC
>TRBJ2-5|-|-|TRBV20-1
CSAGLRHPRETQYF
TGCAGTGCTGGCCTCCGACACCCGCGGGAGACCCAGTACTTC
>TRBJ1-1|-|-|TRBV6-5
CASSSVGRDTEAFF
TGTGCCAGCAGTTCCGTGGGACGGGACACTGAAGCTTTCTTT
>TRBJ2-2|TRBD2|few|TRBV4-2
CASSQGSSGETGELFF
TGTGCCAGCAGCCAAGGCTCTAGCGGGGAAACCGGGGAGCTGTTTTTT
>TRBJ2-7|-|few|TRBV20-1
CSARDGTQDGGPYEQYF
TGCAGTGCTAGAGATGGGACTCAGGACGGGGGTCCCTACGAGCAGTACTTC
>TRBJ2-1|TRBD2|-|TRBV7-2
CASSLAGVRGNEQFF
TGTGCCAGCAGCTTAGCGGGGGTGCGGGGGAATGAGCAGTTCTTC
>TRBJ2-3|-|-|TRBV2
CAGSKTPDTQYF
TGTGCCGGCAGTAAAACCCCAGATACGCAGTATTTT
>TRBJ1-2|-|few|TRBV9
CASSASTEYYGYTF
TGTGCCAGCAGCGCTTCGACAGAATACTATGGCTACACCTTC
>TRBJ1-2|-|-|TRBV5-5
CASSPPTGVNGYTF
TGTGCCAGCAGCCCTCCGACAGGAGTAAATGGCTACACCTTC
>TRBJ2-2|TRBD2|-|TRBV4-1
CASSYHGLAGLNTGELFF
TGCGCCAGCAGCTACCACGGGCTAGCGGGGTTAAACACCGGGGAGCTGTTTTTT
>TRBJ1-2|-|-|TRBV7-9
CASSLSGAIGYTF
TGTGCCAGCAGCTTGTCAGGGGCGATTGGCTACACCTTC
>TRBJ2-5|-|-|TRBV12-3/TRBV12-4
CASATKAGGLRETQYF
TGTGCCAGCGCCACGAAAGCGGGTGGCCTGAGAGAGACCCAGTACTTC
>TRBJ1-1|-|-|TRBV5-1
CASSWNLGNTEAFF
TGCGCCAGCAGTTGGAACCTGGGGAACACTGAAGCTTTCTTT
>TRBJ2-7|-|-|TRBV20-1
CSAKRRGRHYEQYF
TGCAGTGCTAAGCGGAGGGGGCGGCACTACGAGCAGTACTTC
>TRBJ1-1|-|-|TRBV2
CASSDPQGLVAFF
TGTGCCAGCAGTGATCCCCAGGGGCTAGTAGCTTTCTTT
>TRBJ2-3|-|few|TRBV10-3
CAISESPGHRTDTQYF
TGTGCCATCAGTGAGTCGCCGGGACACCGCACAGATACGCAGTATTTT
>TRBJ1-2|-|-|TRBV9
CASSSAAFYGYTF
TGTGCCAGCAGCTCAGCGGCCTTCTATGGCTACACCTTC
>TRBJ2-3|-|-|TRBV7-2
CASSGAMTDTQYF
TGTGCCAGCAGCGGGGCTATGACAGATACGCAGTATTTT
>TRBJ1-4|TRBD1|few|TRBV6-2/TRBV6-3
CASSYTGTANEKLFF
TGTGCCAGCAGTTACACCGGGACAGCCAATGAAAAACTGTTTTTT
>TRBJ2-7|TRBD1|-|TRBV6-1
CASRNRDRGYEQYF
TGTGCCAGCAGGAACCGGGACAGGGGCTACGAGCAGTACTTC
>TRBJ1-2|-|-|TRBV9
CASRAQGQVINGYTF
TGTGCCAGCAGAGCCCAGGGTCAGGTCATTAATGGCTACACCTTC
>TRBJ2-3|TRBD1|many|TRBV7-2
CASSIDRGTDTQYF
TGTGCCAGCAGTATTGACAGGGGCACAGATACGCAGTATTTT
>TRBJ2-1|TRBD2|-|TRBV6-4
CASSSGTRGYNEQFF
TGTGCCAGCAGTTCCGGGACTAGAGGGTACAATGAGCAGTTCTTC